This entry lists 21 T cell receptor beta chains sequenced from one sample in a study of siplizumab effects on memory and regulatory T cells. Only in-frame clones appear in the TCRdb table, and some are missing; sequencing was by immunoSEQ multiplex PCR. The sample holds more than 70,000 clones; roughly 94% are singletons and the top ten take approximately 17%. Sequenced: CD8+ T cells sorted from blood. The receptor set was obtained from a human donor in good health.

This chain joins TRBV6-6 and TRBJ1-1; D perhaps matches TRBD1 (6 bases). This CDR3 comprises 13 residues. Trimming removed 7 bases at V and 3 bases at J, with 12 bases between. Germline CDR1 and CDR2: MNHNY and SVGAGI (reference sequence). The CDR3 here is CASKQGRDTEAFF. The CDR3 coding sequence is TGTGCCAGCAAACAGGGTAGAGACACTGAAGCTTTCTTT.

The chain employs TRBV11-2 and TRBJ1-5; the D gene is possibly TRBD1 (5 bases). This CDR3 is 16 amino acids long. Per germline, CDR1 SGHAT and CDR2 FQNNGV. V was pared by 1 base and J by 0 bases, with 10 bases between. CDR3 DNA: TGTGCCAGCAGCTTAGGTTGGGGGGATAGCAATCAGCCCCAGCATTTT. Encoded protein: CASSLGWGDSNQPQHF. The whole variable domain, remainder taken from reference TRBV11-2 and TRBJ1-5, is EAGVAQSPRYKIIEKRQSVAFWCNPISGHATLYWYQQILGQGPKLLIQFQNNGVVDDSQLPKDRFSAERLKGVDSTLKIQPAKLEDSAVYLCASSLGWGDSNQPQHFGDGTRLSIL.

The chain employs TRBV4-1 and TRBJ1-1; 8 nucleotides match TRBD1. Losses at the gene ends were 2 bases for V and 3 bases for J; bases not matched to a gene: 5. The CDR3 consists of 15 residues. Germline CDR1 reads MGHRA; CDR2 reads YSYEKL. This chain's CDR3 is CASSQPGTGDTEAFF. CDR3 DNA sequence: TGCGCCAGCAGCCAACCTGGGACAGGCGACACTGAAGCTTTCTTT.

The chain recombines TRBV12-5 with TRBJ2-2, with D possibly matching TRBD2 (6 bases). The CDR3 contains 19 residues. The germline gives CDR1 LGHNT, CDR2 FRNRAP. Between the trimmed V and J ends, which lost 1 base and 0 bases, there was a span of 18 bases. CDR3 amino acids: CASGLGSGGNQPNTGELFF. As DNA, the CDR3 is TGTGCTAGTGGTTTGGGATCTGGCGGGAACCAACCGAACACCGGGGAGCTGTTTTTT.

This chain connects TRBV27 to TRBJ2-1, with 11 bases lining up with TRBD2. CDR3 length: 16 residues. The V and J ends lost 5 bases and 7 bases, in that order; junction bases with no gene match: 10. The germline CDR1 and CDR2 sequences are MNHEY and SMNVEV (reference sequence). DNA of the CDR3: TGTGCCAGCAGTCCCCGGCGGCTAGCGGGAGGAAATGAGCAGTTCTTC. Protein sequence: CASSPRRLAGGNEQFF.

The V call is TRBV19, the J call TRBJ2-4; D might be TRBD1 (6 bases). The CDR3 spans 15 residues. Germline CDR1 is LNHDA and CDR2 is SQIVND (reference sequence). The ends were cut back, 1 base at V and 5 bases at J, with 12 bases in the middle. Here the CDR3 DNA reads TGTGCCAGTAGTATAGGCCAGGGGTCGCAAAACATTCAGTACTTC. Translating gives CASSIGQGSQNIQYF.

The CDR3 reads CAVQEGQKSRNTIYF. As DNA, the CDR3 is TGTGCGGTACAAGAAGGACAGAAGTCACGAAACACCATATATTTT. V and J are TRBV19 and TRBJ1-3, with D possibly TRBD1 on 6 matching bases. The germline V gene encodes CDR1 LNHDA and CDR2 SQIVND (reference sequence). CDR3 length: 15 amino acids.

This rearrangement joins TRBV11-2 to TRBJ2-7; D ambiguous. Deletions cut 2 bases from V and 0 bases from J, with 11 bases between. Germline values: CDR1 SGHAT, CDR2 FQNNGV. This CDR3 is 15 amino acids long. CDR3 in amino acids: CASSLQLVSSYEQYF. DNA for the CDR3: TGTGCCAGCAGCTTACAGCTAGTAAGCTCCTACGAGCAGTACTTC.

This clone was found a few times. The gene calls are TRBV4-1 and TRBJ2-7, with D unclear. This CDR3 is built from 14 residues. The germline CDR1 and CDR2 sequences are MGHRA and YSYEKL. The ends were cut back, 4 bases at V and 6 bases at J, with 16 bases in the middle. The chain's CDR3 is CASSLRPSSGEQYF. DNA for the CDR3: TGCGCCAGCAGCCTAAGGCCCTCCTCGGGCGAGCAGTACTTC.

This clone was recorded only once. In DNA form, the CDR3 reads TGTGCCAGCAGTGGCTCGGCGGGAGGACAGTACAATGAGCAGTTCTTC. Translating it yields CASSGSAGGQYNEQFF. The J gene is TRBJ2-1, the V gene TRBV2; TRBD2 matches 8 bases. Germline V gives CDR1 SNHLY, CDR2 FYNNEI. With V trimmed by 4 bases and J by 4 bases, 9 bases remained unmatched. The CDR3 extends over 16 amino acids.

J is TRBJ1-5 and V is TRBV29-1; D may be TRBD1 (5 bases). CDR1 and CDR2 (germline): SQVTM, ANQGSEA. Deletions cut 6 bases from V and 1 base from J, with 13 bases between. This CDR3 is 14 amino acids long. The CDR3 sequence is CSVLFGGSNQPQHF. For the CDR3, the DNA is TGCAGCGTATTGTTCGGGGGGAGCAATCAGCCCCAGCATTTT.

V and J are TRBV2 and TRBJ1-2; D is uncertain. V was shortened by 1 base and J by 3 bases, with 9 bases between the two germline ends. This CDR3 contains 14 residues. Germline V gives CDR1 SNHLY, CDR2 FYNNEI. This CDR3 reads CASSEGAGYYGYTF. CDR3 nucleotides: TGTGCCAGCAGTGAAGGAGCGGGATACTATGGCTACACCTTC.

The chain joins TRBV2 to TRBJ2-5; D is uncertain. The closer fit of TRBJ2-7 to the DNA end suggests the J call may be wrong. CDR1 and CDR2 from the germline V gene are SNHLY and FYNNEI. The CDR3 covers 13 residues. The CDR3 loop reads CASSDRPDYEQYF. CDR3 coding DNA: TGTGCCAGCAGTGATAGGCCTGATTACGAGCAGTACTTC.

CDR3 bases: TGTGCCAGCAGCTTAGTCAGAAGAACAGGGGAGGATACGCAGTATTTT. This translates into CASSLVRRTGEDTQYF. The rearrangement links TRBV7-6 to TRBJ2-3; 7 nucleotides line up with TRBD1. The V gene end was trimmed by 1 base and the J gene end by 6 bases; junction bases not matched to a gene: 10. CDR1 is SGHVS and CDR2 is FNYEAQ in the germline V gene. The CDR3 is 16 amino acids.

This chain connects TRBV10-2 to TRBJ2-1; possible D gene TRBD2, 7 bases. Trimming removed 3 bases at V and 8 bases at J, with 11 bases between. The CDR3 length is 13 residues. Germline-derived CDR1 and CDR2 are WSHSY and SAAADI. CDR3 sequence: CASSEREGDEQFF. In DNA, the CDR3 is TGCGCCAGCAGTGAAAGGGAGGGGGATGAGCAGTTCTTC.

V usage is TRBV9 and J usage is TRBJ2-2, with unresolved D. CDR1 SGDLS and CDR2 YYNGEE come from the germline V gene. The CDR3 spans 16 residues. V lost 4 bases to trimming and J lost 4 bases, with 17 bases between them. The CDR3 region is CASSPRSYLSTGELFF. In DNA, the CDR3 is TGTGCCAGCAGCCCTCGGTCCTACCTGAGCACCGGGGAGCTGTTTTTT. Variable domain in full (rest from reference TRBV9 and TRBJ2-2): DSGVTQTPKHLITATGQRVTLRCSPRSGDLSVYWYQQSLDQGLQFLIQYYNGEERAKGNILERFSAQQFPDLHSELNLSSLELGDSALYFCASSPRSYLSTGELFFGEGSRLTVL.

V is TRBV5-5 and J is TRBJ1-1; D may be TRBD1 (5 bases). This CDR3 contains 16 residues. V was clipped by 4 bases and J by 1 base, with 17 bases between them. From germline, CDR1 is SGHKS and CDR2 YYEKEE (reference sequence). CDR3 in amino acids: CASSMRTPNENTEAFF. The CDR3 coding sequence is TGTGCCAGCAGCATGCGGACACCTAACGAGAACACTGAAGCTTTCTTT.

About this clone itself: Its ends do not fully match the called genes, so a read error is possible. The J gene is TRBJ2-5, the V gene TRBV7-7; 8 nucleotides align to TRBD2. The CDR3 extends over 13 amino acids. CDR1 is SSHAT and CDR2 is FNYEAQ in the germline V gene (reference sequence). CDR3: CASSPGTRGEQYF. DNA of the CDR3: TGTGCTAGCAGCCCAGGGACTAGGGGTGAGCAGTACTTC.

The rearrangement links TRBV7-9 to TRBJ1-2; D remains unclear. Between the trimmed V and J ends, which lost 5 bases and 6 bases, there was a span of 16 bases. The CDR3 covers 14 residues. Germline lookup yields CDR1 SEHNR and CDR2 FQNEAQ (reference sequence). This CDR3 reads CASSQIQLLDGYTF. The CDR3 DNA reads as TGTGCCAGCAGCCAGATCCAACTGCTAGATGGCTACACCTTC. The complete variable domain, with remaining parts taken from reference TRBV7-9 and TRBJ1-2, reads DTGVSQNPRHKITKRGQNVTFRCDPISEHNRLYWYRQTLGQGPEFLTYFQNEAQLEKSRLLSDRFSAERPKGSFSTLEIQRTEQGDSAMYLCASSQIQLLDGYTFGSGTRLTVV.

The rearrangement links TRBV5-1 to TRBJ2-7; a possible D gene is TRBD1 (5 bases). The CDR3 sequence is 14 residues long. The V end was cut by 3 bases, the J end by 3 bases, with 13 bases between. Germline lookup yields CDR1 SGHRS and CDR2 YFSETQ. CDR3 DNA sequence: TGCGCCAGCAGCTACTGGGGCGCCCACTACGAGCAGTACTTC. Protein product: CASSYWGAHYEQYF.

The V and J genes are TRBV14 and TRBJ2-7, with TRBD2 matching over 13 bases. V shed 4 bases, J shed 0 bases, and the junction held 6 bases outside the gene matches. The CDR3 has 17 amino acids. The V gene's germline CDR1 is SGHDN and CDR2 FVKESK. The CDR3 loop reads CASSPGLAGASSYEQYF. The DNA of the CDR3 is TGTGCCAGCAGCCCTGGACTAGCGGGAGCTAGCTCCTACGAGCAGTACTTC.